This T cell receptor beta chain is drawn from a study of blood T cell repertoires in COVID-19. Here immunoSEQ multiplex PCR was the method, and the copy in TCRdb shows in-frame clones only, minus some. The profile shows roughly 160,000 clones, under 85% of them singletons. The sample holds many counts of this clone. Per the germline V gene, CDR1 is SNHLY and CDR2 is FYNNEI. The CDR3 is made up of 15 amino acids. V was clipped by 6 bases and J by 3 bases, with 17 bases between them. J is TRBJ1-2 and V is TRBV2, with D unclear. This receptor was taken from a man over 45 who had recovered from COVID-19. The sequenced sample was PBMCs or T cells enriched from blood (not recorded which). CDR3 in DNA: TGTGCCAGCAGGGTGGCTTCATTTGATTACTATGGCTACACCTTC. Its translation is CASRVASFDYYGYTF.